The source of this TCR beta chain is a study of blood T cell repertoires in COVID-19. Study background: Sample material is recorded as cDNA or gDNA derived from T cells, B-cell-depleted T cells, or PBMCs.

Profiling relied on immunoSEQ multiplex PCR, and the TCRdb table lists in-frame clones only, not all of them. The sample comprises around 49,000 clones, over 90% of which are singletons, and around 1% rests with the top ten. Patients from Seattle were sampled longitudinally, starting during active infection. This CDR3 is built from 13 residues. V was pared by 2 bases and J by 4 bases, with 9 bases between. CDR1 and CDR2 (germline): MNHEY, SVGEGT. Sequencing input: peripheral blood. V and J are TRBV6-2 or TRBV6-3 and TRBJ2-7; TRBD1 might be the D (6 bases). This clonotype was obtained from a man aged 55 to 70 with COVID-19, enrolled during active disease. Here the CDR3 reads CASSYRQGYEQYF. In DNA form, the CDR3 reads TGTGCCAGCAGTTACCGTCAGGGGTACGAGCAGTACTTC.